This entry lists 9 T cell receptor beta chains sequenced from one sample in a study of CD8 T cells in ankylosing spondylitis. TCRdb recomputed calls from the 5' RACE reads with MiXCR, one row per CDR3 protein. The sample has around 100,000 distinct CDR3 sequences, approximately 25% seen once; the top ten hold 9% to 15%. Sequencing used synovial fluid, either unsorted or a sorted T cell fraction (not recorded which). These receptors came from a male donor with ankylosing spondylitis.

Only a few counts were recorded for this clonotype. The chain couples TRBV18 to TRBJ2-1; D gene unclear. Germline CDR1 is KGHSH and CDR2 is LQKENI. The CDR3 covers 16 residues. Trimming took 3 bases from V and 0 from J, leaving 12 bases between them. The CDR3 sequence is CASSPSAHLSYNEQFF. As DNA, the CDR3 is TGTGCCAGCTCACCCAGCGCCCATCTCTCCTACAATGAGCAGTTCTTC.

This chain connects TRBV6-1 to TRBJ2-3; D remains unclear. The V gene's germline CDR1 is MNHNS and CDR2 SASEGT. Trimming stripped 3 bases from V and 0 bases from J, with 7 bases between. This CDR3 region has 14 residues. For the CDR3, the DNA is TGTGCCAGCAGTGAGGGTAGGAGCACAGATACGCAGTATTTT. Its protein is CASSEGRSTDTQYF.

This clonotype has ten or more counts. The chain carries TRBV7-2 and TRBJ1-1, with 10 bases that match TRBD1. From germline, CDR1 is SGHTA and CDR2 FQGNSA. This CDR3 has 15 amino acids. V lost 1 base and J lost 3; bases outside the gene matches: 2. DNA of the CDR3: TGTGCCAGCAGCTTAGACGGGACAGGGGACACTGAAGCTTTCTTT. Translated, it gives CASSLDGTGDTEAFF.

This clonotype occurred a few times. The gene calls are TRBV7-9 and TRBJ2-5; D is uncertain. The CDR3 runs 14 residues. Trimming shortened V by 3 bases and J by 3 bases, and 11 bases separated the two germline ends. The V gene's germline CDR1 is SEHNR and CDR2 FQNEAQ (reference sequence). DNA of the CDR3: TGTGCCAGCAGCTTCTCTGGTCTGGAAGAGACCCAGTACTTC. It specifies CASSFSGLEETQYF.

This clonotype turned up a few times. The rearrangement links TRBV24-1 to TRBJ2-3, with 7 bases that match TRBD2. The CDR3 loop spans 18 amino acids. V lost 4 bases to trimming and J lost 4 bases; unmatched junction nucleotides: 16. From germline, CDR1 is KGHDR and CDR2 SFDVKD. The CDR3 bases are TGTGCCACCAGTGAACAAGCGGGAACCTCCTTGGGGGCAGATACGCAGTATTTT. Amino acid sequence: CATSEQAGTSLGADTQYF.

This clonotype was found a few times. The chain joins TRBV7-2 to TRBJ2-1; 10 bases are shared with TRBD2. Looked up from germline, CDR1 is SGHTA and CDR2 is FQGNSA. CDR3 size: 15 residues. The V segment lost 1 base and the J segment 10 bases; nucleotides outside the gene matches: 7. The CDR3 DNA follows: TGTGCCAGCAGCTTAGTCCGGACTAGCGGCTACGAGCAGTTCTTC. It codes for CASSLVRTSGYEQFF.

This clonotype has just one count. The chain is built from TRBV5-1 and TRBJ2-3; 9 positions agree with TRBD2. This CDR3 is 14 amino acids long. Germline CDR1 is SGHRS and CDR2 is YFSETQ. V was pared by 6 bases and J by 6 bases, with 8 bases of the junction left unmatched. The chain's CDR3 is CASTGTSLEDTQYF. The CDR3 coding sequence is TGCGCCAGCACCGGGACTAGCCTCGAGGATACGCAGTATTTT.

Ten or more counts support this clonotype. This chain uses TRBV3-1 with TRBJ1-5, with D tentatively TRBD1 (6 bases). The V and J ends lost 1 base and 9 bases respectively, with 10 bases between them. Germline V gene data show CDR1 as LGHDT and CDR2 as YNNKEL (reference sequence). The CDR3 has 13 residues. The CDR3 nucleotides are TGTGCCAGCAGCCAAGGGGGGCCAGGGCCCCAGCATTTT. It codes for CASSQGGPGPQHF.

The rearrangement links TRBV20-1 to TRBJ2-4; weak D call: TRBD1 (5 bases). This CDR3 has 16 residues. The V and J ends lost 0 bases and 0 bases respectively, with 12 bases between them. Germline CDR1 DFQATT, CDR2 SNEGSKA (reference sequence). CDR3 sequence (DNA): TGCAGTGCTAGAGATTGGGGCAGGGCAGCCAAAAACATTCAGTACTTC. Its protein is CSARDWGRAAKNIQYF.